This TCR beta chain stems from a study of Ad26.COV2.S vaccination and SARS-CoV-2 variants. Background on the study: Ad26.COV2.S given intramuscularly, once or twice 56 days apart.

The CDR3 sequence is 15 residues long. The germline V gene has CDR1 MGHRA and CDR2 YSYEKL. V lost 3 bases, J lost 4 bases, and 12 bases lay in between. TCRdb keeps only in-frame clones here, not all; method: immunoSEQ multiplex PCR. The sample lists roughly 320,000 clones, about 82% occurring once. Treatment given: some 20 received Ad26.COV2.S at low or high dose, single or two shots; 5 received placebo; per-sample allocation not given. Specimens were obtained on day 63 following the first vaccine or placebo injection. This person who donated was an adult of 18-55 years in Boston. Study results and limitations: The TCR breadth and depth analyses may have understated or missed part of the total T cell responses. CD8+ and CD4+ T cells specific for spike reportedly responded with substantial breadth after vaccination.

Details on this clone: Its target is not known.

This material consisted of peripheral blood, taken in a trial of Ad26.COV2.S vaccine versus placebo. The J gene is TRBJ1-4, the V gene TRBV4-1; D is perhaps TRBD1 (6 bases). This TCR was recovered from a person aged 18-60 years who received the Ad26.COV2.S COVID-19 vaccine or a placebo. For the CDR3, the DNA is TGCGCCAGCAGCCAGTCCGGGACAAGTAATGAAAAACTGTTTTTT. It codes for CASSQSGTSNEKLFF.